Following are 26 T cell receptor beta chains from one sample sequenced in a study of blood T cell repertoires in COVID-19. Data came from immunoSEQ multiplex PCR; TCRdb stores just in-frame clones and leaves some out. The sample records a few hundred thousand clones, roughly 89% being singletons. The sequencing sample was made of peripheral blood. The receptors were gathered from a woman in her forties who had recovered from COVID-19.

This sequence joins TRBV2 and TRBJ2-7; maybe TRBD2 (5 bases). There are 13 residues in the CDR3. V dropped 8 bases and J dropped 8 bases, with 19 bases sitting between them. Germline CDR1 is SNHLY and CDR2 is FYNNEI. The DNA for the CDR3 is TGTGCCAGCTGGAGGACTGGGCAGACGCAGCAGTACTTC. Translating gives CASWRTGQTQQYF.

V and J are TRBV20-1 and TRBJ2-5, with D perhaps matching TRBD2 (7 bases). Germline assignment: CDR1 DFQATT and CDR2 SNEGSKA (reference sequence). The CDR3 totals 12 residues. V was shortened by 3 bases and J by 5 bases, with 10 bases between the two germline ends. The CDR3 DNA sequence: TGCAGTGCTAGTTGGGGGGGCGAGACCCAGTACTTC. Translating gives CSASWGGETQYF.

CDR3 amino acids: CASSQDYPGQGTDTQYF. The CDR3 DNA reads TGTGCCAGCAGCCAAGATTACCCGGGACAGGGCACAGATACGCAGTATTTT. The rearrangement uses TRBV3-1 (or the pseudogene TRBV3-2) and TRBJ2-3; 8 bases are shared with TRBD1. V gave up 0 bases and J gave up 1 base; unmatched junction bases: 6. The germline V gene has CDR1 LGHDT and CDR2 YNNKEL (reference sequence). The CDR3 sequence is 17 residues long.

This chain joins TRBV5-1 and TRBJ2-5; D may be TRBD2 (5 bases). Germline V lookup: CDR1 SGHRS, CDR2 YFSETQ. The germline V and J ends were trimmed by 4 bases and 3 bases, with 13 bases remaining between them. The CDR3 consists of 14 residues. CDR3 sequence reads: CASSHTTREETQYF. The CDR3 DNA reads TGCGCCAGCAGCCACACCACTAGGGAAGAGACCCAGTACTTC.

The CDR3 DNA follows: TGTGCCACCAGTGAGCGTAATCAGCCCCAGCATTTT. It translates to CATSERNQPQHF. This chain links TRBV24-1 with TRBJ1-5; no definite D call. The CDR3 is 12 amino acids. V was cut by 4 bases and J by 4 bases, with 4 bases left in between. The germline V gene encodes CDR1 KGHDR and CDR2 SFDVKD.

This clone appeared a few times. The rearrangement links TRBV27 to TRBJ2-7; TRBD2 might be the D (6 bases). The CDR3 consists of 12 residues. In germline, CDR1 is MNHEY, CDR2 SMNVEV (reference sequence). The V end lost 6 bases, the J end lost 7 bases, and 13 bases lay between the germline ends. Here the CDR3 reads CASRAGGIEQYF. CDR3 nucleotide sequence: TGTGCCAGCAGGGCAGGAGGGATTGAGCAGTACTTC.

This clone appeared a single time. The genes are TRBV27 and TRBJ1-2; 10 positions match TRBD1. The CDR3 length is 16 residues. Per the germline V gene, CDR1 is MNHEY and CDR2 is SMNVEV (reference sequence). V lost 0 bases to trimming and J lost 1 base; unmatched junction nucleotides: 2. CDR3 loop: CASSLSRTGGNYGYTF. The CDR3 DNA reads as TGTGCCAGCAGTTTATCGCGGACAGGGGGTAACTATGGCTACACCTTC.

The chain is built from TRBV19 and TRBJ2-7; D is unresolved. The CDR3 contains 13 residues. V shed 3 bases and J shed 6 bases, with 12 bases lying between them. In germline, CDR1 is LNHDA, CDR2 SQIVND (reference sequence). CDR3 amino acids: CASSIALRREQYF. The CDR3 DNA sequence: TGTGCCAGTAGTATCGCACTCCGCCGCGAGCAGTACTTC.

The chain combines TRBV28 with TRBJ1-4, with D tentatively TRBD1 (6 bases). V was pared by 5 bases and J by 4 bases, with 17 bases between. Germline-derived CDR1 and CDR2 are MDHEN and SYDVKM. The CDR3 sequence is 16 residues long. The CDR3 region has the DNA TGTGCCAGCAGTCCGACGGGACATCTCATTAATGAAAAACTGTTTTTT. This sequence encodes CASSPTGHLINEKLFF.

The rearrangement uses TRBV9 and TRBJ2-7; 9 bases match TRBD2. Looked up from germline, CDR1 is SGDLS and CDR2 is YYNGEE. After removal of 4 bases from V and 3 bases from J, the junction contained 8 bases not matched to a gene. The CDR3 sequence is 15 residues long. This CDR3 is CASSPDSGSGYEQYF. CDR3 DNA sequence: TGTGCCAGCAGCCCCGATAGCGGGAGCGGCTACGAGCAGTACTTC.

This chain uses TRBV5-1 with TRBJ2-3; weak D call: TRBD2 (5 bases). The V gene's germline CDR1 is SGHRS and CDR2 YFSETQ. This CDR3 is 14 amino acids long. Trimming stripped 4 bases from V and 0 bases from J, with 9 bases between. The DNA for the CDR3 is TGCGCCAGCAGCCGCGGGTCTAGCACAGATACGCAGTATTTT. Protein product: CASSRGSSTDTQYF.

The chain has TRBV29-1 and TRBJ2-3, with 8 bases that match TRBD1. The CDR3 sequence is 13 residues long. With 3 bases clipped from V and 1 base from J, the junction kept 0 bases outside the gene matches. Per the germline V gene, CDR1 is SQVTM and CDR2 is ANQGSEA. The CDR3 DNA reads as TGCAGCGTTGACAGGGGGCGCACAGATACGCAGTATTTT. This translates into CSVDRGRTDTQYF.

This clone was found once. The V gene is TRBV9, the J gene TRBJ2-1, with a weak D call TRBD2 (5 bases). V gave up 4 bases and J gave up 10 bases, with 24 bases separating them. The CDR3 extends over 16 amino acids. Germline values: CDR1 SGDLS, CDR2 YYNGEE. The CDR3 here is CASSPFSADYTREQFF. CDR3 DNA: TGTGCCAGCAGCCCCTTCTCAGCGGATTATACAAGGGAGCAGTTCTTC.

V usage is TRBV5-1 and J usage is TRBJ2-3, with D perhaps TRBD2 (5 bases). Germline V gives CDR1 SGHRS, CDR2 YFSETQ. The length of the CDR3 is 14 residues. V lost 5 bases and J 0 bases, leaving 10 bases between the germline ends. The CDR3 DNA reads TGCGCCAGCAGTCCCGGGGTTAGCACAGATACGCAGTATTTT. This translates into CASSPGVSTDTQYF.

The chain employs TRBV19 and TRBJ2-2, with a weak D call TRBD2 (6 bases). CDR1 and CDR2 from the germline V gene are LNHDA and SQIVND (reference sequence). The CDR3 has 14 residues. Trimming left V 6 bases short and J 4 bases short, with 12 bases between. This CDR3 is CASSTIGSTGELFF. CDR3 nucleotide sequence: TGTGCCAGTAGCACAATCGGGAGCACCGGGGAGCTGTTTTTT.

The J gene is TRBJ2-1, the V gene TRBV19, with 8 bases that match TRBD1. The length of the CDR3 is 13 residues. V lost 8 bases, J lost 8 bases, and 8 bases stayed unmatched. The germline V gene encodes CDR1 LNHDA and CDR2 SQIVND (reference sequence). CDR3: CASQTSQGDEQFF. DNA of the CDR3: TGTGCCAGTCAAACATCACAGGGGGATGAGCAGTTCTTC.

This chain connects TRBV11-2 to TRBJ2-1; 10 positions match TRBD2. This CDR3 is built from 17 residues. The germline V gene encodes CDR1 SGHAT and CDR2 FQNNGV. Trimming at V came to 0 bases and at J to 4 bases, leaving 6 bases not matched to a gene. As DNA, the CDR3 is TGTGCCAGCAGCTTAGAACTCACTAGCGGGGCTTACAATGAGCAGTTCTTC. It yields the protein CASSLELTSGAYNEQFF.

CDR3 bases: TGTGCCAGCTCATACTCAAGCGGGACGGGCTCTGGGGCCAACGTCCTGACTTTC. Its protein is CASSYSSGTGSGANVLTF. The gene calls are TRBV18 and TRBJ2-6, with 7 bases aligning to TRBD2. Germline V CDR1 and CDR2: KGHSH, LQKENI. With V trimmed by 5 bases and J by 0 bases, 10 bases remained unmatched. This CDR3 comprises 18 residues.

The chain recombines TRBV19 with TRBJ1-6, with 8 bases aligning to TRBD1. In germline, CDR1 is LNHDA, CDR2 SQIVND (reference sequence). The V and J ends lost 6 bases and 9 bases, in that order; junction bases with no gene match: 7. The CDR3 runs to 14 residues. The CDR3, as DNA: TGTGCCAGTAGCGCTGGACAGGGTACTTCACCCCTCCACTTT. Protein product: CASSAGQGTSPLHF.

The chain employs TRBV6-6 and TRBJ2-7; tentative D call: TRBD2 (6 bases). The CDR3 covers 13 residues. Germline CDR1 is MNHNY and CDR2 is SVGAGI (reference sequence). The germline V and J ends were trimmed by 11 bases and 0 bases, with 14 bases remaining between them. Written as DNA, the CDR3 is TGTGCCTCAACCCCGGGGGTCTCCTACGAGCAGTACTTC. This translates into CASTPGVSYEQYF.

This chain links TRBV6-2 or TRBV6-3 with TRBJ2-2; tentative D call: TRBD1 (6 bases). V lost 4 bases and J lost 7, with 10 bases in between. Germline V gene sequence: CDR1 MNHEY, CDR2 SVGEGT. The CDR3 covers 13 residues. Written as DNA, the CDR3 is TGTGCCAGCAGTTGGAGACAGGACGGGGAGCTGTTTTTT. This gives the protein CASSWRQDGELFF.

The V gene is TRBV10-3, the J gene TRBJ2-5; the D is unclear. Germline V lookup: CDR1 ENHRY, CDR2 SYGVKD. V dropped 0 bases and J dropped 4 bases, with 3 bases sitting between them. The CDR3 has 12 residues. The CDR3 protein is CAISESGETQYF. The CDR3 bases are TGTGCCATCAGTGAGTCCGGAGAGACCCAGTACTTC.

This rearrangement joins TRBV5-6 to TRBJ2-7, with 9 bases matching TRBD1. Looked up from germline, CDR1 is SGHDT and CDR2 is YYEEEE. The junction had 3 bases not matched to a gene; V was cut back by 3 bases and J by 2 bases. The CDR3 extends over 14 amino acids. The CDR3 nucleotides are TGTGCCAGCAGCTGGGGACAGGGTGCCTACGAGCAGTACTTC. Residues: CASSWGQGAYEQYF. The whole variable domain, remainder taken from reference TRBV5-6 and TRBJ2-7, is DAGVTQSPTHLIKTRGQQVTLRCSPKSGHDTVSWYQQALGQGPQFIFQYYEEEERQRGNFPDRFSGHQFPNYSSELNVNALLLGDSALYLCASSWGQGAYEQYFGPGTRLTVT.

J is TRBJ2-7 and V is TRBV3-1 (or the pseudogene TRBV3-2); tentatively, D is TRBD2 (5 bases). The CDR3 sequence is 14 residues long. Per the germline V gene, CDR1 is LGHDT and CDR2 is YNNKEL (reference sequence). Trimming removed 2 bases from V and 1 base from J, with 9 bases in between. The CDR3 reads CASSQNGNSYEQYF. The CDR3 bases are TGTGCCAGCAGCCAAAACGGGAATTCCTACGAGCAGTACTTC.

A few counts support this clone. The chain links TRBV19 to TRBJ1-5; D is perhaps TRBD1 (6 bases). Between the trimmed V and J ends, which lost 1 base and 8 bases, there was a span of 18 bases. CDR3 length: 16 residues. Germline values: CDR1 LNHDA, CDR2 SQIVND (reference sequence). The CDR3 nucleotides read TGTGCCAGTAGTATAGGTTCCTCGGGGGGCGGAAAGCCCCAGCATTTT. Translated, it gives CASSIGSSGGGKPQHF.

The chain employs TRBV15 and TRBJ2-5; maybe TRBD2 (7 bases). This CDR3 is built from 17 residues. Germline CDR1 reads LNHNV; CDR2 reads YYDKDF (reference sequence). The ends were cut back, 1 base at V and 5 bases at J, with 20 bases in the middle. CDR3 sequence reads: CATSRGGGALWEETQYF. CDR3 sequence (DNA): TGTGCCACCAGCAGAGGAGGGGGGGCCTTGTGGGAGGAGACCCAGTACTTC.